The sample holds many counts of the clone carrying this T cell receptor (beta chain). Its antigen is not known. Between the trimmed V and J ends, which lost 4 bases and 3 bases, there was a span of 12 bases. CDR3 size: 13 residues. CDR1 is SQVTM and CDR2 is ANQGSEA in the germline V gene. These data are taken from a study of CD8 T cells in ankylosing spondylitis. Study-level findings and limits: Within ankylosing spondylitis blood, a TCR beta motif made up of seven or eight highly homologous variants appeared to be characteristic. Clones linked to the disease showed a CD8+ phenotype. They occurred at relatively low frequencies in peripheral blood.

Generation of TCR beta libraries employed quantitative 5'-RACE incorporating molecular barcodes. In TCRdb, the 5' RACE reads were re-called with MiXCR into one record per CDR3 protein. This sample has 450,000 to 550,000 distinct CDR3 sequences; 5.3% occur once, and the top ten carry roughly 3.5%. Sequencing input: blood, either unsorted or a sorted T cell fraction (not recorded which). The source of this sequence is a male donor with ankylosing spondylitis. The chain is built from TRBV29-1 and TRBJ1-1; a possible D gene is TRBD1 (5 bases). CDR3 residues: CSVADSLDTEAFF. The CDR3 region has the DNA TGCAGCGTTGCTGACAGCCTCGACACTGAAGCTTTCTTT.